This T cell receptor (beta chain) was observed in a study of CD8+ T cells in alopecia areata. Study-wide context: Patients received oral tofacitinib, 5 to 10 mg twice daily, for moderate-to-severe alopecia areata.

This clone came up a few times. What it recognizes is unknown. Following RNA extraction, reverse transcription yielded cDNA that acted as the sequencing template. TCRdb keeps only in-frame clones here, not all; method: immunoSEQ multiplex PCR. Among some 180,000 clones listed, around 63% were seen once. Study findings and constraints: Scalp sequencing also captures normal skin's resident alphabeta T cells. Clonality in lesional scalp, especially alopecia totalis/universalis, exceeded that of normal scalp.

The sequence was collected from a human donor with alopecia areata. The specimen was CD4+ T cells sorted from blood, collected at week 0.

DNA of the CDR3: TGTGCCAGCAGCTCGGGACCATATGGCTACACCTTC. It is translated as CASSSGPYGYTF. This chain links TRBV7-9 with TRBJ1-2; a possible D gene is TRBD1 (5 bases). V was cut by 4 bases and J by 5 bases, with 8 bases left in between. CDR1 and CDR2 (germline): SEHNR, FQNEAQ (reference sequence). The CDR3 sequence is 12 residues long.